The sample holds a few counts of the clone carrying this T cell receptor beta chain. Trimming removed 4 bases from V and 1 base from J, with 15 bases in between. Germline lookup yields CDR1 SGHRS and CDR2 YFSETQ. The CDR3 loop spans 16 amino acids. The sample comes from a study of neurological immune-mediated disorders. Synthesis of cDNA used 5'RACE (with 10-nucleotide random UMIs). MiXCR was run by TCRdb on the 5' RACE reads, yielding one entry per CDR3 protein. This table has under 45,000 distinct CDR3 sequences, approximately 11% appearing once. V usage is TRBV5-1 and J usage is TRBJ1-5; D is perhaps TRBD1 (5 bases). Sequencing used PBMCs. The sequence came from a female donor in good health. The CDR3 DNA reads TGCGCCAGCAGCCCTCGTGGGGGGGACAGCAATCAGCCCCAGCATTTT. This encodes CASSPRGGDSNQPQHF.